One TCR beta chain is described in this entry. Its antigen remains unidentified. The sample comes from a study of shared clonotypes between healthy human individuals. Broader study findings: Researchers found naive subsets generally carried larger estimated richness than memory subsets. Shared across a few donors were about 4.8% of the naive CD4 clonotypes.

Assay: immunoSEQ multiplex PCR; the TCRdb copy retains only in-frame clones and omits some. Of some 1 million clones listed, roughly 80% were seen once; the top ten hold approximately 1.3%. The CDR3 is 15 residues long. V was clipped by 4 bases and J by 2 bases, with 11 bases between them. Germline V lookup: CDR1 MNHEY, CDR2 SVGAGI. The source is a man between 18 and 29 years old in good health. This chain uses TRBV6-5 with TRBJ2-2; D is possibly TRBD1 (6 bases). Source material: memory CD4+ T cells sorted from blood. Subset in this sample: CD45RA-negative fraction. The CDR3 sequence: CASSSLGGNTGELFF. The CDR3, as DNA: TGTGCCAGCAGTTCCCTAGGGGGTAACACCGGGGAGCTGTTTTTT.